The entry below gives a single T cell receptor (beta chain) sequence along with its context. A junction boundary mismatches the germline segment, possibly from a read error. This sample was included in a study of tumor and adjacent non-tumor tissue in lung cancer. Across the whole study: There were 11 to 12 adenocarcinoma, a couple of squamous cell carcinoma and 1 small cell lung cancer cases.

The library came from three nested PCR rounds adapted from ARM-PCR protocols. TCRdb passed the multiplex PCR reads through MiXCR, listing each CDR3 protein once. Among under 140,000 distinct CDR3 sequences, 84% were seen once, and the ten largest hold around 21%. Germline V lookup: CDR1 MNHNS, CDR2 SASEGT. This CDR3 comprises 13 residues. This sample's RNA came from whole unsorted tissue. The source material was lung tumor tissue. The clonotype was recovered from a man in his sixties or seventies with non-small cell lung cancer. The rearrangement uses TRBV6-1 and TRBJ2-7, with a tentative D call TRBD2 (6 bases). CDR3 sequence: CACRRAGFYEQYF. As DNA, the CDR3 is TGTGCCTGCAGAAGAGCGGGTTTCTACGAGCAGTACTTC.